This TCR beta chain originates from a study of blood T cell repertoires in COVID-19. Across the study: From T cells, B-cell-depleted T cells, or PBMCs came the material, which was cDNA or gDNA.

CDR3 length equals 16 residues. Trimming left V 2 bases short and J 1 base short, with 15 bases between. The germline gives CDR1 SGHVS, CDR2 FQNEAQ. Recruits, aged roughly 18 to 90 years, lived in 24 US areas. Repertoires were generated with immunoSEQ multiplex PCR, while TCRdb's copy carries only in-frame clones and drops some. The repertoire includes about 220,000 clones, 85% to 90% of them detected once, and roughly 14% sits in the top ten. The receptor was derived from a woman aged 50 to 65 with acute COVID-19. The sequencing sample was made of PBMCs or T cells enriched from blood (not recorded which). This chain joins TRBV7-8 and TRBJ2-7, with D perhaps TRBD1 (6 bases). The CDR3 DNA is TGTGCCAGCAGCTTAAACAGGGCCCGGGCTTCCTACGAGCAGTACTTC. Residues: CASSLNRARASYEQYF.